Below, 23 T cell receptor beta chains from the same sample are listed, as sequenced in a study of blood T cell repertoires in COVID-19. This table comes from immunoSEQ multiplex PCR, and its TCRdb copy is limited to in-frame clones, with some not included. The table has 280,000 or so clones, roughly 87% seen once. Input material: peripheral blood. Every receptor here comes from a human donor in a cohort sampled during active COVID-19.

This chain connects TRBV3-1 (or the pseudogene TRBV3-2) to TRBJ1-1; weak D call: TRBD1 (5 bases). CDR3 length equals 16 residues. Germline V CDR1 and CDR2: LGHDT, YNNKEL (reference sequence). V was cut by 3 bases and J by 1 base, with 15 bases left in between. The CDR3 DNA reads TGTGCCAGCAGCCAGCGCCCGGGGGTCCGGAACACTGAAGCTTTCTTT. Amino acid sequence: CASSQRPGVRNTEAFF.

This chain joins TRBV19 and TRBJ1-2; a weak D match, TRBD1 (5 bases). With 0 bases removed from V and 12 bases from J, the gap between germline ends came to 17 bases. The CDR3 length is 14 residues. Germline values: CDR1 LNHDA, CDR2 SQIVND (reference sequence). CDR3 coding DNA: TGTGCCAGTAGTATAGATGCAGGGTACGCTCTCCACACCTTC. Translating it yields CASSIDAGYALHTF.

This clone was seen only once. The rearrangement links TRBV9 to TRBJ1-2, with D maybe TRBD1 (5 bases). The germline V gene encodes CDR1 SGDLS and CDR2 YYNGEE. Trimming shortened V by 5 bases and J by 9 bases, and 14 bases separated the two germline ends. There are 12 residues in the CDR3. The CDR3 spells CASSALGGSYTF. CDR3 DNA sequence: TGTGCCAGCAGTGCATTGGGGGGAAGCTACACCTTC.

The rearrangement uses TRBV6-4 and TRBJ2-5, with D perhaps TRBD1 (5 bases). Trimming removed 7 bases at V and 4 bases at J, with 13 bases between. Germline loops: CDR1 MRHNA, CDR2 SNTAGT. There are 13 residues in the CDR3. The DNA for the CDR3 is TGTGCCAGCAAGAGAAGGGGTAGAGAGACCCAGTACTTC. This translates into CASKRRGRETQYF.

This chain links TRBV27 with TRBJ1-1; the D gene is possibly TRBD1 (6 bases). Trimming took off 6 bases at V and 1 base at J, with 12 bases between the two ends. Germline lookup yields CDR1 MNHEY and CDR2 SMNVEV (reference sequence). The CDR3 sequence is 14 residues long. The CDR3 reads CASRLGQPNTEAFF. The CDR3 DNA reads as TGTGCCAGCAGACTCGGACAGCCGAACACTGAAGCTTTCTTT.

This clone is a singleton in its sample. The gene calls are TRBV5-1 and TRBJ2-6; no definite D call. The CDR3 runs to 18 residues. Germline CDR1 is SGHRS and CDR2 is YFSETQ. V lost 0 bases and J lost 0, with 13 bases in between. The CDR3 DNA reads TGCGCCAGCAGCTTGGTTATAGAGGCCGACTCTGGGGCCAACGTCCTGACTTTC. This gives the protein CASSLVIEADSGANVLTF.

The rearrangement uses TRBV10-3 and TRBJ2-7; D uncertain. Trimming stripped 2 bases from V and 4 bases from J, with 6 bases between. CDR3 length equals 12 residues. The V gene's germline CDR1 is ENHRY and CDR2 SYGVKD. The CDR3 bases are TGTGCCATCAGTGAGGAGAGGTACGAGCAGTACTTC. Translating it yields CAISEERYEQYF.

The CDR3, as DNA: TGTGCCAGCAGCCAACCGGGACTAGAGGCAGATACGCAGTATTTT. Translation: CASSQPGLEADTQYF. The chain is built from TRBV4-2 and TRBJ2-3; TRBD2 aligns across 8 bases. This CDR3 is built from 15 residues. V lost 2 bases to trimming and J lost 4 bases; unmatched junction nucleotides: 5. Per germline, CDR1 LGHNA and CDR2 YNFKEQ.

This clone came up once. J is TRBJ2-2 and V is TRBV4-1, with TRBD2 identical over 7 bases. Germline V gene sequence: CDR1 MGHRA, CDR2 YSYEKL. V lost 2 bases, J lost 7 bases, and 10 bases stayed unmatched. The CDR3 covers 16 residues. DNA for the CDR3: TGCGCCAGCAGCCAATTCACTACGACGGGGGGCGGGGAGCTGTTTTTT. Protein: CASSQFTTTGGGELFF.

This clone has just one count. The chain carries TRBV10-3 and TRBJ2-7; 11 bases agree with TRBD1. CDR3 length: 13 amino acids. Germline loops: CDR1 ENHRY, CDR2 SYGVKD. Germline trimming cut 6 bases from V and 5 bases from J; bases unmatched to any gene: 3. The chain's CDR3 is CAIRGQGGHEQYF. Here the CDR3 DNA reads TGTGCCATCAGGGGACAGGGGGGCCACGAGCAGTACTTC.

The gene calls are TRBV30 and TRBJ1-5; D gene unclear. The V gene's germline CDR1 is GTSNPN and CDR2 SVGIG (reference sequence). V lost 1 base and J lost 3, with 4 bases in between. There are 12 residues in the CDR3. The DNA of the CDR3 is TGTGCCTGGAGTGGTTACAATCAGCCCCAGCATTTT. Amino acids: CAWSGYNQPQHF.

CDR3 amino acids: CASSSIAGGGMVNTEAFF. CDR3 coding DNA: TGTGCCAGCAGCTCCATCGCCGGGGGGGGAATGGTGAACACTGAAGCTTTCTTT. The V and J genes are TRBV7-6 and TRBJ1-1, with a possible D match to TRBD1 (5 bases). This CDR3 is built from 18 residues. Trimming left V 4 bases short and J 0 bases short, with 21 bases between. Germline CDR1 reads SGHVS; CDR2 reads FNYEAQ.

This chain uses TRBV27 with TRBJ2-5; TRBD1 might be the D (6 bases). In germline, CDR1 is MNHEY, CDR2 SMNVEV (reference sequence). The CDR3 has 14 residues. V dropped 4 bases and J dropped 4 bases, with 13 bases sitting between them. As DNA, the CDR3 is TGTGCCAGCAGTTCAGGGGATTTTTTAGAGACCCAGTACTTC. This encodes CASSSGDFLETQYF.

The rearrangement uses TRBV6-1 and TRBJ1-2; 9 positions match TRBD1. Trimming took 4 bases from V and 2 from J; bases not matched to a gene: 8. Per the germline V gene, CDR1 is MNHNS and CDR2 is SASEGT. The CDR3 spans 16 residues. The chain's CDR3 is CASSVRGQGRNYGYTF. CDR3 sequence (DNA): TGTGCCAGCAGTGTGAGGGGACAGGGACGAAACTATGGCTACACCTTC.

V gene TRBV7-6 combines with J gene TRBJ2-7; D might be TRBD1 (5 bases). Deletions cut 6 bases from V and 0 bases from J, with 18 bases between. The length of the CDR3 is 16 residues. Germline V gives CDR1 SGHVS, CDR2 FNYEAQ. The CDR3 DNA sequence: TGTGCCAGCAGTCCAAACGGACAATTAAGCTCCTACGAGCAGTACTTC. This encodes CASSPNGQLSSYEQYF.

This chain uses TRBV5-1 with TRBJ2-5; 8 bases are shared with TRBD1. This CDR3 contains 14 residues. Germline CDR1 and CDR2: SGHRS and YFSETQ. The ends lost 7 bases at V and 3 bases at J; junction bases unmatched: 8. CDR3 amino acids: CASGPDRAEETQYF. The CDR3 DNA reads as TGCGCCAGCGGGCCGGACAGGGCGGAAGAGACCCAGTACTTC. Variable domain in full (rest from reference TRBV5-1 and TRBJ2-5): KAGVTQTPRYLIKTRGQQVTLSCSPISGHRSVSWYQQTPGQGLQFLFEYFSETQRNKGNFPGRFSGRQFSNSRSEMNVSTLELGDSALYLCASGPDRAEETQYFGPGTRLLVL.

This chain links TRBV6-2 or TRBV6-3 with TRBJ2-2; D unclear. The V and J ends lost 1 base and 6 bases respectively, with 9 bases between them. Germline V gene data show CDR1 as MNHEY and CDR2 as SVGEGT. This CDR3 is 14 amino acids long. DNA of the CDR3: TGTGCCAGCAGTTACTTTAGCATAGCCGGGGAGCTGTTTTTT. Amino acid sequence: CASSYFSIAGELFF.

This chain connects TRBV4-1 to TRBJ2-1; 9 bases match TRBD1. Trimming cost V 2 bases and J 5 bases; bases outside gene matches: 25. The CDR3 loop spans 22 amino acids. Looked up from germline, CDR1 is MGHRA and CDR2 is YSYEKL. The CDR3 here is CASSQTNRDRALFFPHDNEQFF. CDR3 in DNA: TGCGCCAGCAGCCAAACGAACCGGGACAGGGCCCTTTTCTTCCCCCACGACAATGAGCAGTTCTTC.

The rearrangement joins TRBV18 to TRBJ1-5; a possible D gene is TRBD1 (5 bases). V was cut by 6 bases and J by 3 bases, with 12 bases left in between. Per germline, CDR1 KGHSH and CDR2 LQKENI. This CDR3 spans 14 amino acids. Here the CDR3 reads CASSLGGVNQPQHF. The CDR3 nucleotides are TGTGCCAGCTCCCTCGGGGGGGTCAATCAGCCCCAGCATTTT. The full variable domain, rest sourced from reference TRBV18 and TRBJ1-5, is NAGVMQNPRHLVRRRGQEARLRCSPMKGHSHVYWYRQLPEEGLKFMVYLQKENIIDESGMPKERFSAEFPKEGPSILRIQQVVRGDSAAYFCASSLGGVNQPQHFGDGTRLSIL.

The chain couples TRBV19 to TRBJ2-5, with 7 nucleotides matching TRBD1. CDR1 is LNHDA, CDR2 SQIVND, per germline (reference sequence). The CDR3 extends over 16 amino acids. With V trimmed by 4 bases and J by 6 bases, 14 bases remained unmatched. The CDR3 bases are TGTGCCAGTAGTACCTCTCCTATCGCAGGGGGACAGACCCAGTACTTC. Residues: CASSTSPIAGGQTQYF.

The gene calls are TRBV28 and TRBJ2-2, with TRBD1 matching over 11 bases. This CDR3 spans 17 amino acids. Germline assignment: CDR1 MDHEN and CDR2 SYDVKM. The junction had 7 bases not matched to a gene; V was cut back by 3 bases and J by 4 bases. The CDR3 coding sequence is TGTGCCAGCAGTTTTAATAGAGGGACAGGGGGCACCGGGGAGCTGTTTTTT. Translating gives CASSFNRGTGGTGELFF.

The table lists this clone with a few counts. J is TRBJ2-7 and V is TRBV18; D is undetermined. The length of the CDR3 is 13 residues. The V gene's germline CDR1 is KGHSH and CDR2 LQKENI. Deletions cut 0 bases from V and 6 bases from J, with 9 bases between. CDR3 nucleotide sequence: TGTGCCAGCTCACCACCTTCGAGCTTCGAGCAGTACTTC. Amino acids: CASSPPSSFEQYF.

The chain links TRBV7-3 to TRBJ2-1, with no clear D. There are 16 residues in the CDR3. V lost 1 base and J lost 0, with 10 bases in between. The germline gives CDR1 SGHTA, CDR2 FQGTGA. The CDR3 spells CASSLNARSSYNEQFF. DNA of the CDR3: TGTGCCAGCAGCTTAAACGCGAGGAGCTCCTACAATGAGCAGTTCTTC. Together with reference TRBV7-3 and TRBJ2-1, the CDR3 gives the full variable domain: GAGVSQTPSNKVTEKGKYVELRCDPISGHTALYWYRQSLGQGPEFLIYFQGTGAADDSGLPNDRFFAVRPEGSVSTLKIQRTERGDSAVYLCASSLNARSSYNEQFFGPGTRLTVL.